This passage covers 30 T cell receptor beta chains from one sample sequenced in a study of sequential checkpoint blockade in melanoma. TCRdb keeps only in-frame clones here, not all; method: immunoSEQ multiplex PCR. The sample yields 520 or so clones, 15% to 20% seen once. The treatment was: randomized to nivolumab then ipilimumab (arm A) or the reverse (arm B). Specimen: tumor tissue (inferred from file names), collected from a patient given nivolumab and ipilimumab in sequence. The receptors come from a human donor with melanoma.

This clone occurred a few times. V is TRBV6-1 and J is TRBJ1-2; D might be TRBD1 (6 bases). This CDR3 is built from 13 residues. Germline assignment: CDR1 MNHNS and CDR2 SASEGT. Trimming took 1 base from V and 7 from J, leaving 10 bases between them. DNA of the CDR3: TGTGCCAGCAGTGAAGGTTCAGGGGTTGGCTACACCTTC. It translates to CASSEGSGVGYTF.

This clone has only a few counts. This chain connects TRBV15 to TRBJ2-2; maybe TRBD1 (6 bases). With 3 bases removed from V and 5 bases from J, the gap between germline ends came to 10 bases. Germline V CDR1 and CDR2: LNHNV, YYDKDF (reference sequence). This CDR3 region has 14 residues. The CDR3 nucleotides read TGTGCCACCAGCAGCTCAGGGGTTACCGGGGAGCTGTTTTTT. It codes for CATSSSGVTGELFF. The complete variable domain, with remaining parts taken from reference TRBV15 and TRBJ2-2, reads DAMVIQNPRYQVTQFGKPVTLSCSQTLNHNVMYWYQQKSSQAPKLLFHYYDKDFNNEADTPDNFQSRRPNTSFCFLDIRSPGLGDTAMYLCATSSSGVTGELFFGEGSRLTVL.

In this sample, this clone turned up a few times. V and J are TRBV6-8 and TRBJ2-1; D might be TRBD1 (5 bases). CDR1 and CDR2 from the germline V gene are MNHGY and SAAAGT. The ends were cut back, 5 bases at V and 9 bases at J, with 11 bases in the middle. The CDR3 length is 12 residues. CDR3 protein: CASSVQGGEQFF. For the CDR3, the DNA is TGTGCCAGCAGTGTCCAGGGTGGTGAGCAGTTCTTC.

In this sample, this clone turned up a few times. V usage is TRBV9 and J usage is TRBJ2-2; D ambiguous. The CDR3 spans 14 residues. The germline gives CDR1 SGDLS, CDR2 YYNGEE. V lost 4 bases to trimming and J lost 2 bases, with 9 bases between them. CDR3 protein: CASSSSSNTGELFF. The CDR3 DNA sequence: TGTGCCAGCAGCTCCTCCAGTAACACCGGGGAGCTGTTTTTT.

Note on this clone: The junction departs from germline at one end; a sequencing error may be responsible. The chain has TRBV6-8 and TRBJ2-7, with 12 positions matching TRBD1. From germline, CDR1 is MNHGY and CDR2 SAAAGT. The CDR3 has 15 residues. The CDR3 DNA is TGTGCCAGCAGTTACGGGGGACAGGGGGCTAAGTTACTCCCATTC. The encoded protein is CASSYGGQGAKLLPF.

Remarks on this clone: From the germline J gene comes the end of the CDR3, since the read stops 1 residue before it. This chain uses TRBV10-3 with TRBJ1-6, with a possible D match to TRBD1 (6 bases). Trimming removed 0 bases from V and 9 bases from J, with 18 bases in between. CDR1 and CDR2 (germline): ENHRY, SYGVKD. The CDR3 consists of 17 residues. The CDR3 bases that were read are TGTGCCATCAGTGAGTCGGGGGCCGCGGATCGGGGTTCACCCCTCCAC. It is translated as CAISESGAADRGSPLH. The whole CDR3 is CAISESGAADRGSPLHF.

This chain connects TRBV28 to TRBJ1-5; no clear D. Trimming shortened V by 2 bases and J by 4 bases, and 9 bases separated the two germline ends. The CDR3 extends over 14 amino acids. CDR1 is MDHEN, CDR2 SYDVKM, per germline. CDR3 nucleotides: TGTGCCAGCAGTTTAACCCCCTGGAATCAGCCCCAGCATTTT. Its translation is CASSLTPWNQPQHF.

This clone occurred a few times. The chain carries TRBV11-3 and TRBJ2-2; no clear D. The CDR3 has 14 residues. Between the trimmed V and J ends, which lost 6 bases and 0 bases, there was a span of 8 bases. Germline V CDR1 and CDR2: SGHNT, YENEEA. CDR3 sequence: CASSPGPNTGELFF. In DNA, the CDR3 is TGTGCCAGCAGTCCTGGCCCGAACACCGGGGAGCTGTTTTTT.

V usage is TRBV19 and J usage is TRBJ1-6, with 7 bases matching TRBD1. This CDR3 has 15 residues. J gave up 7 bases and V 5 bases, and 8 bases lay outside the gene matches. The germline V gene has CDR1 LNHDA and CDR2 SQIVND (reference sequence). Here the CDR3 reads CASSAQGGRNSPLHF. DNA for the CDR3: TGTGCCAGTAGTGCTCAGGGGGGCAGGAATTCACCCCTCCACTTT.

This clone was detected a few times. This chain joins TRBV9 and TRBJ2-1; 11 bases fit TRBD2. The V and J ends lost 3 bases and 8 bases, in that order; junction bases with no gene match: 7. Per germline, CDR1 SGDLS and CDR2 YYNGEE. The CDR3 is 15 residues long. The CDR3 loop is CASSGTSGPSDEQFF. The CDR3 bases are TGTGCCAGCAGCGGGACTAGCGGGCCTTCGGATGAGCAGTTCTTC.

The chain uses TRBV6-8 and TRBJ2-2; weak D call: TRBD1 (6 bases). The germline gives CDR1 MNHGY, CDR2 SAAAGT. V was clipped by 8 bases and J by 5 bases, with 12 bases between them. The CDR3 loop spans 13 amino acids. The CDR3 protein is CASCAGVTGELFF. The CDR3, as DNA: TGTGCCAGCTGTGCAGGGGTGACCGGGGAGCTGTTTTTT.

This clone has a handful of counts. The J gene is TRBJ2-5, the V gene TRBV28; TRBD2 matches 9 bases. The V and J ends lost 5 bases and 4 bases, in that order; junction bases with no gene match: 11. The CDR3 extends over 16 amino acids. Looked up from germline, CDR1 is MDHEN and CDR2 is SYDVKM. Here the CDR3 reads CASSQRYSGRAETQYF. CDR3 DNA: TGTGCCAGCAGTCAGCGATATAGCGGGAGAGCAGAGACCCAGTACTTC.

The rearrangement links TRBV28 to TRBJ2-2; no firm D call. V was cut by 10 bases and J by 0 bases, with 18 bases left in between. CDR1 and CDR2 from the germline V gene are MDHEN and SYDVKM. There are 16 residues in the CDR3. In DNA form, the CDR3 reads TGTGCCACCCAAACCTCGAACCCCCCGAACACCGGGGAGCTGTTTTTT. The encoded protein is CATQTSNPPNTGELFF. The full variable domain, its missing parts supplied by reference TRBV28 and TRBJ2-2, is DVKVTQSSRYLVKRTGEKVFLECVQDMDHENMFWYRQDPGLGLRLIYFSYDVKMKEKGDIPEGYSVSREKKERFSLILESASTNQTSMYLCATQTSNPPNTGELFFGEGSRLTVL.

This clone is categorized as medium-sized. The rearrangement joins TRBV11-3 to TRBJ2-5, with a weak D call TRBD1 (6 bases). Germline CDR1 SGHNT, CDR2 YENEEA. This CDR3 is 14 amino acids long. With 6 bases removed from V and 5 bases from J, the gap between germline ends came to 16 bases. CDR3 bases: TGTGCCAGCAGTTCCAGGGGCCTGGGCGAGACCCAGTACTTC. Protein: CASSSRGLGETQYF.

This clone is medium-sized. V gene TRBV11-3 combines with J gene TRBJ2-1; 13 bases line up with TRBD2. This CDR3 is 17 amino acids long. V lost 2 bases to trimming and J lost 9 bases; unmatched junction nucleotides: 10. Looked up from germline, CDR1 is SGHNT and CDR2 is YENEEA. The CDR3 loop reads CASSLNGGTSGKSEQFF. The CDR3 DNA sequence: TGTGCCAGCAGCTTAAATGGGGGGACTAGCGGGAAGAGTGAGCAGTTCTTC.

This sequence joins TRBV4-1 and TRBJ1-1; 9 bases align to TRBD1. Germline V CDR1 and CDR2: MGHRA, YSYEKL. Trimming at V came to 4 bases and at J to 0 bases, leaving 6 bases not matched to a gene. This CDR3 has 16 amino acids. CDR3 region: CASSPGQGTLNTEAFF. The CDR3 DNA is TGCGCCAGCAGCCCTGGACAGGGGACATTGAACACTGAAGCTTTCTTT.

This clone was counted only a few times. This rearrangement joins TRBV6-8 to TRBJ2-7, with 7 positions matching TRBD1. CDR1 and CDR2 from the germline V gene are MNHGY and SAAAGT. Germline trimming cut 4 bases from V and 4 bases from J; bases unmatched to any gene: 4. This CDR3 region has 13 residues. Written as DNA, the CDR3 is TGTGCCAGCAGTTTGTCAGGGGGTTACGAGCAGTACTTC. As protein: CASSLSGGYEQYF.

This clone turned up a few times. The V gene is TRBV11-3, the J gene TRBJ1-1; D gene ambiguous. Germline CDR1 and CDR2: SGHNT and YENEEA. The ends were cut back, 5 bases at V and 3 bases at J, with 16 bases in the middle. CDR3 length equals 15 residues. The CDR3 DNA sequence: TGTGCCAGCAGCCCACAAGGGAGACTCCACACTGAAGCTTTCTTT. Amino acid sequence: CASSPQGRLHTEAFF.

This clone is termed medium-sized (0.01 to 0.1%). The CDR3 DNA reads TGTGCCAGCAGCCAGCGGACTAGCGGGACGATACTCCAAGAGACCCAGTACTTC. Translation gives CASSQRTSGTILQETQYF. J is TRBJ2-5 and V is TRBV11-3, with 12 bases fitting TRBD2. The CDR3 has 18 amino acids. V was clipped by 5 bases and J by 1 base; unmatched bases: 11. Germline CDR1 reads SGHNT; CDR2 reads YENEEA.

In this sample, this clone turned up a few times. V and J are TRBV7-1 and TRBJ1-1; TRBD1 is a possible D gene (6 bases). TRBV7-1 is labeled an ORF, and its function is uncertain. Trimming took 4 bases from V and 7 from J, leaving 13 bases between them. The CDR3 totals 13 residues. The CDR3: CASSYQQGYEAFF. DNA of the CDR3: TGTGCCAGCAGCTACCAACAGGGCTATGAAGCTTTCTTT.

The V and J genes are TRBV28 and TRBJ2-7; 10 nucleotides align to TRBD2. V shed 2 bases and J 2 bases; nucleotides not matched to a gene: 3. Germline loops: CDR1 MDHEN, CDR2 SYDVKM. The CDR3 covers 15 residues. CDR3 in amino acids: CASSLGLAGAYEQYF. The CDR3 bases are TGTGCCAGCAGTTTAGGTCTAGCGGGAGCCTACGAGCAGTACTTC.

The rearrangement uses TRBV23-1 and TRBJ1-5; no reliable D call. TRBV23-1 is noted as an ORF with a role that remains uncertain. V lost 6 bases and J 0 bases, leaving 15 bases between the germline ends. The CDR3 sequence is 16 residues long. The CDR3 loop is CASSQDWADSNQPQHF. CDR3 coding DNA: TGCGCCAGCAGCCAAGATTGGGCGGATAGCAATCAGCCCCAGCATTTT.

The V gene is TRBV28, the J gene TRBJ2-1; 10 bases fit TRBD1. The CDR3 runs 15 residues. CDR1 is MDHEN, CDR2 SYDVKM, per germline. Losses at the gene ends were 5 bases for V and 4 bases for J; bases not matched to a gene: 5. CDR3: CASSRTGGGYNEQFF. CDR3 coding DNA: TGTGCCAGCAGTCGGACAGGGGGAGGTTACAATGAGCAGTTCTTC. Full variable domain (rest looked up from reference TRBV28 and TRBJ2-1): DVKVTQSSRYLVKRTGEKVFLECVQDMDHENMFWYRQDPGLGLRLIYFSYDVKMKEKGDIPEGYSVSREKKERFSLILESASTNQTSMYLCASSRTGGGYNEQFFGPGTRLTVL.

This CDR3 is CASSLFGQGSYNEQFF. The CDR3 DNA reads TGTGCCAGCAGCTTATTCGGGCAGGGGTCCTACAATGAGCAGTTCTTC. V and J are TRBV7-7 and TRBJ2-1, with a tentative D call TRBD1 (6 bases). The CDR3 loop spans 16 amino acids. Per germline, CDR1 SSHAT and CDR2 FNYEAQ (reference sequence). V was trimmed by 2 bases and J by 1 base, leaving 12 bases between them.

This clone was seen more than once but under ten times. This chain connects TRBV23-1 to TRBJ2-1; TRBD2 agrees at 8 bases. TRBV23-1 is placed among ORFs of uncertain function. The CDR3 runs to 14 residues. The trim removed 4 bases at V and 3 bases at J, leaving 2 bases unmatched. Here the CDR3 DNA reads TGCGCCAGCAGTCTGGCGGGAGGCTACAATGAGCAGTTCTTC. Its protein product is CASSLAGGYNEQFF.

This clone is judged large. The J gene is TRBJ1-4, the V gene TRBV11-3, with D hard to call. V was cut by 5 bases and J by 2 bases, with 15 bases left in between. The CDR3 spans 16 residues. Germline V gene sequence: CDR1 SGHNT, CDR2 YENEEA. CDR3 sequence (DNA): TGTGCCAGCAGCCTTCAAGGAGAGGGTACTAATGAAAAACTGTTTTTT. It specifies CASSLQGEGTNEKLFF.

By proportion, this clone is large. The rearrangement links TRBV11-3 to TRBJ2-7, with a weak D call TRBD1 (6 bases). From germline, CDR1 is SGHNT and CDR2 YENEEA. The V end lost 3 bases, the J end lost 3 bases, and 12 bases lay between the germline ends. The CDR3 sequence is 14 residues long. The CDR3 bases are TGTGCCAGCAGCTTCTCGATGGACAGCTACGAGCAGTACTTC. Encoded protein: CASSFSMDSYEQYF.

This clone has a handful of counts. The chain joins TRBV6-8 to TRBJ1-5; unclear D gene. CDR3 length: 13 amino acids. The V end lost 6 bases, the J end lost 2 bases, and 8 bases lay between the germline ends. Germline V gene sequence: CDR1 MNHGY, CDR2 SAAAGT. The CDR3 sequence: CASRGEGNQPQHF. CDR3 DNA: TGTGCCAGCAGAGGTGAGGGCAATCAGCCCCAGCATTTT.

This clone was found a few times. The CDR3: CASVSGGTGELFF. DNA for the CDR3: TGTGCCAGCGTATCAGGGGGCACCGGGGAGCTGTTTTTT. The chain is built from TRBV6-8 and TRBJ2-2; TRBD1 agrees at 7 bases. Germline values: CDR1 MNHGY, CDR2 SAAAGT. V shed 8 bases and J 4 bases; nucleotides not matched to a gene: 4. The CDR3 has 13 residues.

The chain employs TRBV9 and TRBJ2-2; 10 bases map to TRBD2. J lost 5 bases, V lost 4 bases, and 5 bases had no gene match. CDR3 length: 15 amino acids. CDR1 is SGDLS and CDR2 is YYNGEE in the germline V gene. Here the CDR3 reads CASSPETSGTGELFF. The CDR3 DNA sequence: TGTGCCAGCAGCCCGGAGACTAGCGGGACCGGGGAGCTGTTTTTT.